This T cell receptor (beta chain) was captured in a study of CD8+ T cells in alopecia areata. Study in general: Tofacitinib was given for 6 to 18 months, then stopped for 6 months.

Study conclusions and caveats: In scalp samples, resident alphabeta T cells of normal skin are also sequenced. Higher clonality and more expanded CD8+ clones appeared in lesional than normal scalp. With patients, TCR sharing proved less clear than in mice, a difference possibly related to HLA.

Deletions cut 4 bases from V and 2 bases from J, with 12 bases between. Germline V gene data show CDR1 as SQVTM and CDR2 as ANQGSEA. This CDR3 spans 13 amino acids. About this clone itself: Its target is not known. This sample also contains other DNA sequences that code for the same CDR3.

Sequencing relied on a cDNA template that was reverse transcribed from extracted RNA. Method: immunoSEQ multiplex PCR; TCRdb's copy keeps in-frame clones and lacks some. The profile covers approximately 91,000 clones, with 40% to 45% appearing a single time and 0.75% to 0.8% taken by the ten largest. The chain is built from TRBV29-1 and TRBJ2-7, with D unclear. What was sequenced was CD4+ T cells sorted from blood. The sequence derives from a human donor with alopecia areata. The CDR3 DNA is TGCAGCGTTGGAGGCCGGGCAACCTACGAGCAGTACTTC. It translates to CSVGGRATYEQYF.